This TCR beta chain emerged from a study of regulatory T cells in long-lasting Graves disease. Germline V CDR1 and CDR2: SGHDN, FVKESK. There are 15 residues in the CDR3. V was clipped by 4 bases and J by 8 bases, with 18 bases between them. For TCR beta, libraries came from iRepertoire HTBI primers and Arm-PCR of CDR3 regions. A single record per CDR3 protein comes from TCRdb applying MiXCR to the multiplex PCR reads. The data hold about 310,000 distinct CDR3 sequences, with about 18% observed a single time. The time point is: newly diagnosed GD, antithyroid drugs for less than 3 months. RNA isolated from PBMCs was used to make the TCR library.

The chain employs TRBV14 and TRBJ2-1, with D possibly being TRBD2 (6 bases). The TCR was taken from a female donor with Graves disease. Sequences were derived from peripheral blood mononuclear cells (PBMCs), sampled at new diagnosis, from a patient treated with antithyroid drugs. DNA for the CDR3: TGTGCCAGCAGCCTCCGGGACTCGCCCTTCGATGAGCAGTTCTTC. Translating gives CASSLRDSPFDEQFF.